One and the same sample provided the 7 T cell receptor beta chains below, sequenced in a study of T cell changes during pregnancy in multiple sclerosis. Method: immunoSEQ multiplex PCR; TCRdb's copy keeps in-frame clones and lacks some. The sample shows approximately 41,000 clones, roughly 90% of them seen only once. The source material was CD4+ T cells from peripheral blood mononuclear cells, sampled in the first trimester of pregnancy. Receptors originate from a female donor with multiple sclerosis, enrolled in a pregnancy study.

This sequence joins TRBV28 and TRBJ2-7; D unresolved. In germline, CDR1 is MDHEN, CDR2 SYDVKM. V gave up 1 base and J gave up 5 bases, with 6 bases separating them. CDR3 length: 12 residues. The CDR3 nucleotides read TGTGCCAGCAGTTTATTGGCCCACGAGCAGTACTTC. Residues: CASSLLAHEQYF.

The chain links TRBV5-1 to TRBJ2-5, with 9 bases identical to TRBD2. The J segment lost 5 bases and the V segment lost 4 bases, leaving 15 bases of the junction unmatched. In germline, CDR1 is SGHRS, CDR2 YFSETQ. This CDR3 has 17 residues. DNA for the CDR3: TGCGCCAGCAGCCTGGGTCTAGCGGGAATCCAGGGGGAGACCCAGTACTTC. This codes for CASSLGLAGIQGETQYF.

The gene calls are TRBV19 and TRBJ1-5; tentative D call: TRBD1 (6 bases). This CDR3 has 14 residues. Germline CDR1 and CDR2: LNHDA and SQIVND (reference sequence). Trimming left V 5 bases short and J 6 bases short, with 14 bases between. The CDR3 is CASSARGYFQPQHF. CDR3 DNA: TGTGCCAGTAGTGCCAGGGGCTATTTTCAGCCCCAGCATTTT.

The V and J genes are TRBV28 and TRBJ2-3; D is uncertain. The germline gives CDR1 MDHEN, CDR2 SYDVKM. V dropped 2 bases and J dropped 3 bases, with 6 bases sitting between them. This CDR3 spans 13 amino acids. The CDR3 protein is CASSLPSTDTQYF. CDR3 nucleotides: TGTGCCAGCAGTTTACCCTCGACAGATACGCAGTATTTT.

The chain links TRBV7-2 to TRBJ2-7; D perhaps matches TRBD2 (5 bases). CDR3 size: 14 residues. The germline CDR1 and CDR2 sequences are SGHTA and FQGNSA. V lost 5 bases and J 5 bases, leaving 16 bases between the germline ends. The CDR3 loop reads CASSPGNLRHEQYF. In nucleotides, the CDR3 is TGTGCCAGCAGCCCGGGAAACTTGAGACACGAGCAGTACTTC.

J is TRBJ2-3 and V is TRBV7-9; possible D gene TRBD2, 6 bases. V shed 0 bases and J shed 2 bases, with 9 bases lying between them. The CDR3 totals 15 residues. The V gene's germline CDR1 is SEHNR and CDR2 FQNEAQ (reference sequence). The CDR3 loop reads CASSLASGFTDTQYF. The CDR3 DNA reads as TGTGCCAGCAGCTTAGCTAGCGGCTTCACAGATACGCAGTATTTT. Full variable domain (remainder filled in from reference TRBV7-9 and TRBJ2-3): DTGVSQNPRHKITKRGQNVTFRCDPISEHNRLYWYRQTLGQGPEFLTYFQNEAQLEKSRLLSDRFSAERPKGSFSTLEIQRTEQGDSAMYLCASSLASGFTDTQYFGPGTRLTVL.

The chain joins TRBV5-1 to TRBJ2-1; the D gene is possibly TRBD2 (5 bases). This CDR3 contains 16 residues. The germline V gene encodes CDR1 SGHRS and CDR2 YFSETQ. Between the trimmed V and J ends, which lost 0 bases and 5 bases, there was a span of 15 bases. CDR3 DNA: TGCGCCAGCAGCTTGGGCGGGCTGGCGCGGAACAATGAGCAGTTCTTC. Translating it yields CASSLGGLARNNEQFF.